Only a few counts were recorded for the clone carrying this TCR beta chain. Its specificity is not known. The ends were cut back, 1 base at V and 7 bases at J, with 11 bases in the middle. The V gene's germline CDR1 is SEHNR and CDR2 FQNEAQ (reference sequence). The CDR3 consists of 13 residues. Profiling relied on immunoSEQ multiplex PCR, and the TCRdb table lists in-frame clones only, not all of them. This sample yields some 19,000 clones, of which around 90% are seen a single time; about 50% belongs to the top ten. The entry originates in a study of OX40 agonist ivuxolimab in advanced cancers. In the study overall: Ivuxolimab is an agonistic anti-OX40 (CD134) antibody, and patients were treated with it.

Exclusion of a patient followed from autoimmune disease history or systemic immunosuppression. Cycle 7 day 1, cycle 4 day 1, and baseline were the timepoints at which blood was sampled. The study's findings and limits: Expanded peripheral T cells had an undetermined antigen specificity.

The specimen comprised CD4+ or CD8+ T cells sorted from blood, sampled in a trial of the OX40 agonist ivuxolimab. This chain joins TRBV7-9 and TRBJ2-7; possible D gene TRBD2, 6 bases. The TCR comes from an adult with an advanced solid tumor such as melanoma, head and neck, liver or kidney cancer. CDR3 residues: CASSLGGDREQYF. The DNA of the CDR3 is TGTGCCAGCAGCTTAGGCGGGGACCGGGAGCAGTACTTC. Full variable domain (outside the CDR3, taken from reference TRBV7-9 and TRBJ2-7): DTGVSQNPRHKITKRGQNVTFRCDPISEHNRLYWYRQTLGQGPEFLTYFQNEAQLEKSRLLSDRFSAERPKGSFSTLEIQRTEQGDSAMYLCASSLGGDREQYFGPGTRLTVT.